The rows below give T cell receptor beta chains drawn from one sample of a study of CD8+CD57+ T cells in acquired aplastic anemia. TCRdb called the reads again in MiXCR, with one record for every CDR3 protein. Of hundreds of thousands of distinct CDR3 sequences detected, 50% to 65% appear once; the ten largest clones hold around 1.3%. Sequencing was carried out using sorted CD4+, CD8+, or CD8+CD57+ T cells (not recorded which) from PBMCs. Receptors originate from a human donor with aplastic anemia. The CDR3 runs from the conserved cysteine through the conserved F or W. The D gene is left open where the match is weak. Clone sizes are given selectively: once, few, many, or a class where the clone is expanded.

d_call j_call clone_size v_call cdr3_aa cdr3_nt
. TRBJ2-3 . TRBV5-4 CASSIILGRDTQYF TGTGCCAGCAGCATAATATTGGGGCGAGATACGCAGTATTTT
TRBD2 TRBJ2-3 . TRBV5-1 CASSQALAGPTDTQYF TGCGCCAGCAGCCAGGCTTTAGCGGGGCCCACAGATACGCAGTATTTT
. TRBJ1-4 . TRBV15 CATSRLRTSATNEKLFF TGTGCCACCAGCAGGCTAAGAACATCCGCAACTAATGAAAAACTGTTTTTT
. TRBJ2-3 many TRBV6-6 CASSPVPSTDTQYF TGTGCCAGCAGCCCTGTTCCTAGCACAGATACGCAGTATTTT
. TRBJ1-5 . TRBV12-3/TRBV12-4 CASGWAVDQPQHF TGTGCTAGTGGTTGGGCAGTAGATCAGCCCCAGCATTTT
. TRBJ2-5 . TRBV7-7 CASSLELAQETQYF TGTGCTAGCAGCTTAGAGCTAGCTCAGGAGACCCAGTACTTC
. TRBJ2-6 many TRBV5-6 CASSFFLRGLTGANVLTF TGTGCCAGCAGCTTTTTCTTGCGGGGATTAACTGGGGCCAACGTCCTGACTTTC
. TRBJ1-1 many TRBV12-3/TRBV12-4 CASSFGEENTEAFF TGTGCCAGCAGTTTTGGGGAGGAGAACACTGAAGCTTTCTTT
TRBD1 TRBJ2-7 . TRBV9 CASSPRDRRGDEQYF TGTGCCAGCAGCCCCCGGGACAGGAGGGGGGACGAGCAGTACTTC
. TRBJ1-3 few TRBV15 CATSSDSGNTIYF TGTGCCACCAGCAGTGACTCTGGAAACACCATATATTTT
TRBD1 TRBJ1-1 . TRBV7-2 CASSWDRVGTEAFF TGTGCCAGCAGCTGGGACAGGGTGGGCACTGAAGCTTTCTTT
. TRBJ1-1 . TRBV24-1 CATSAAGKAFF TGTGCCACCAGTGCGGCAGGGAAAGCTTTCTTT
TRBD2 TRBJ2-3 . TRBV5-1 CASSGRGFEDTQYF TGCGCCAGCAGCGGGAGGGGCTTCGAAGATACGCAGTATTTT
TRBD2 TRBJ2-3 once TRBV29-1 CSVSPGGSTDTQYF TGCAGCGTCTCCCCGGGGGGGAGCACAGATACGCAGTATTTT
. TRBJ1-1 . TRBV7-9 CASSFKAVNTEAFF TGTGCCAGCAGCTTCAAAGCGGTAAACACTGAAGCTTTCTTT
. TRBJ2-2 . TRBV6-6 CASSRRTGELFF TGTGCCAGCAGCCGCCGGACCGGGGAGCTGTTTTTT
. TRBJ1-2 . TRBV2 CARSRRQVGLFGYTF TGTGCCAGAAGTAGACGACAGGTTGGATTATTTGGCTACACCTTC
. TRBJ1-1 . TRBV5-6 CASSLWPMNTEAFF TGTGCCAGCAGCTTGTGGCCGATGAACACTGAAGCTTTCTTT
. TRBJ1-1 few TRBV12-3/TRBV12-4 CASSLKGNTEAFF TGTGCCAGCAGTTTGAAGGGGAATACTGAAGCTTTCTTT
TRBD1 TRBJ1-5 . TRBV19 CASSMDRNNQPQHF TGTGCCAGTAGTATGGACAGGAACAATCAGCCCCAGCATTTT
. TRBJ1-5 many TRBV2 CASSESGYQPQHF TGTGCCAGCAGTGAATCAGGCTATCAGCCCCAGCATTTT
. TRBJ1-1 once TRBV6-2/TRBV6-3 CSSSLTGGEAFF TGTTCCAGCAGCTTAACAGGTGGGGAAGCTTTCTTT
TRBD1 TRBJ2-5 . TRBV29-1 CSPRTGQGAETQYF TGCAGCCCTAGAACGGGACAGGGGGCGGAGACCCAGTACTTC
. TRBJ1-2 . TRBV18 CASSPIDTNYGYTF TGTGCCAGCTCACCGATAGACACAAACTATGGCTACACCTTC
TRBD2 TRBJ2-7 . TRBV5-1 CASSDPTSGSYEQYF TGCGCCAGCAGCGATCCGACTAGCGGGTCCTACGAGCAGTACTTC
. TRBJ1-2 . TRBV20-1 CSARGGQVEIYGYTF TGCAGTGCTAGAGGTGGTCAGGTCGAAATCTATGGCTACACCTTC
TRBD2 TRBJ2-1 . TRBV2 CASSEAGGGGLREQFF TGTGCCAGCAGTGAAGCTGGCGGGGGGGGCCTGCGTGAGCAGTTCTTC
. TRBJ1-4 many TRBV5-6 CASSLTVGTLTTNEKLFF TGTGCCAGCAGCTTGACGGTAGGGACCTTGACGACTAATGAAAAACTGTTTTTT